This is a list of T cell receptor beta chains from one sample in a study of vaccination effects on CD4 cells after COVID-19. Their cognate antigens are unknown. Sequencing was performed with immunoSEQ multiplex PCR; in TCRdb, only in-frame clones are kept and a portion is missing. Counted here are more than 35,000 clones, roughly 80% occurring once; the ten biggest clones make up around 30%. The sequencing here drew on CD4+ T cells from PBMCs cultured with a peptide pool, taken before COVID-19 vaccination. These TCRs come from a human donor who had a prior SARS-CoV-2 infection. Both conserved end residues are trimmed from each CDR3. Clone size is shown for a subset of rows, as once, few, many or a class of expanded clone.

>-|TRBV7-2
ASSAVILNEGVTEAF
>-|TRBV27
ASSFRAQSDQPQH
>-|TRBV11-2
ASSTNYGNTIY
>-|TRBV13
ASSALRGSSPLH
>-|TRBV11-3
ASSEYTGELF
>-|TRBV7-2
ASSDFNYRGLYGYT
>-|TRBV7-3
ASSLTRLTAEAF
>-|TRBV4-3
ASSIRYLSGRAFDTQY
>-|TRBV28
ASRSTANYGYT
>-|TRBV5-4
ASSSTNRANQPQH
>few|TRBV7-9
ASSSALWGDEQF
>-|TRBV7-3
ASSLTSGRYNEQF
>few|TRBV29-1
SVRPGTRNTGELF
>-|TRBV6-6
ASTDRGKNDYGYT
>few|TRBV9
ASSVAAGGSYT
>-|TRBV11-3
ASSSGTGDYEQY
>medium-sized|TRBV4-1
ASSHGTGGTYEQY